These 30 T cell receptor beta chains came from one sample sequenced in a study of T cells after yellow fever vaccination. A single record per CDR3 protein comes from TCRdb applying MiXCR to the 5' RACE reads. The sample shows about 260,000 distinct CDR3 sequences, 5.2% of them seen only once. The sequencing here drew on CD4+ T cells sorted from PBMCs, taken on the day of the yellow fever booster vaccination. All receptors come from a man younger than 35 who received the YFV17D yellow fever vaccine.

This clonotype was seen many times. The rearrangement links TRBV5-1 to TRBJ1-1; D unresolved. V lost 0 bases and J lost 6, with 12 bases in between. In germline, CDR1 is SGHRS, CDR2 YFSETQ. CDR3 size: 14 residues. This CDR3 is CASSLDLTLAEAFF. The CDR3, as DNA: TGCGCCAGCAGCTTGGATTTGACACTCGCTGAAGCTTTCTTT. Based on the CDR3 plus reference TRBV5-1 and TRBJ1-1, the full variable domain is KAGVTQTPRYLIKTRGQQVTLSCSPISGHRSVSWYQQTPGQGLQFLFEYFSETQRNKGNFPGRFSGRQFSNSRSEMNVSTLELGDSALYLCASSLDLTLAEAFFGQGTRLTVV.

V and J are TRBV6-2 or TRBV6-3 and TRBJ2-4; 7 positions match TRBD1. Germline assignment: CDR1 MNHEY and CDR2 SVGEGT. This CDR3 contains 14 residues. Trimming at V came to 8 bases and at J to 3 bases, leaving 7 bases not matched to a gene. CDR3 loop: CASAGGGDKNIQYF. CDR3 nucleotides: TGTGCCAGCGCAGGGGGTGGAGACAAAAACATTCAGTACTTC.

The V call is TRBV4-3, the J call TRBJ2-1; D not resolved. V shed 2 bases and J shed 10 bases, with 18 bases lying between them. Per germline, CDR1 LGHNA and CDR2 YSLEER. This CDR3 is 15 amino acids long. Here the CDR3 DNA reads TGCGCCAGCAGCCAATATCCTGAAGAAAGTCACGAGCAGTTCTTC. Its translation is CASSQYPEESHEQFF.

In this sample, this clonotype turned up many times. CDR3 sequence: CASSLQGVRNTEAFF. CDR3 sequence (DNA): TGTGCCAGCAGCTTGCAAGGGGTTCGGAACACTGAAGCTTTCTTT. The chain carries TRBV7-2 and TRBJ1-1, with D perhaps matching TRBD1 (5 bases). Between the trimmed V and J ends, which lost 3 bases and 1 base, there was a span of 12 bases. The CDR3 contains 15 residues. CDR1 and CDR2 from the germline V gene are SGHTA and FQGNSA.

In this sample, this clonotype turned up many times. The gene calls are TRBV12-3 or TRBV12-4 and TRBJ2-1; no firm D call. V lost 4 bases and J 1 base, leaving 8 bases between the germline ends. The CDR3 contains 14 residues. The CDR3 DNA reads as TGTGCCAGCAGTTGGGGAATGTCCTACAATGAGCAGTTCTTC. Translation: CASSWGMSYNEQFF.

This clonotype was counted between two and nine times. The rearrangement uses TRBV7-2 and TRBJ1-2; no definite D call. The V end lost 2 bases, the J end lost 4 bases, and 11 bases lay between the germline ends. CDR1 and CDR2 from the germline V gene are SGHTA and FQGNSA. This CDR3 spans 14 amino acids. CDR3 sequence: CASSLSVQLYGYTF. The CDR3, as DNA: TGTGCCAGCAGCTTAAGTGTACAGCTCTATGGCTACACCTTC.

This clonotype was seen a handful of times. The chain uses TRBV24-1 and TRBJ1-5; 9 positions agree with TRBD1. Germline CDR1 and CDR2: KGHDR and SFDVKD. The CDR3 length is 14 residues. V shed 8 bases, J shed 9 bases, and the junction held 10 bases outside the gene matches. CDR3 sequence reads: CATIRDRVRPPQHF. The CDR3 DNA reads TGTGCCACCATACGGGACAGGGTGAGGCCGCCCCAGCATTTT.

This clonotype has ten or more counts. The chain combines TRBV20-1 with TRBJ2-1; 10 bases map to TRBD2. Trimming removed 2 bases from V and 2 bases from J; junction bases left unmatched: 3. The V gene's germline CDR1 is DFQATT and CDR2 SNEGSKA (reference sequence). This CDR3 has 15 residues. The CDR3 DNA follows: TGCAGTGCTAGAAGGGGGACTAGCGCCTACAATGAGCAGTTCTTC. It encodes CSARRGTSAYNEQFF.

J is TRBJ1-6 and V is TRBV5-6, with a tentative D call TRBD1 (5 bases). The CDR3 loop spans 18 amino acids. Between the trimmed V and J ends, which lost 0 bases and 0 bases, there was a span of 13 bases. Germline CDR1 is SGHDT and CDR2 is YYEEEE. The CDR3 spells CASSLARAGSSYNSPLHF. DNA for the CDR3: TGTGCCAGCAGCTTGGCTCGGGCAGGGAGCTCCTATAATTCACCCCTCCACTTT.

The rearrangement links TRBV7-9 to TRBJ2-3, with unresolved D. V shed 5 bases and J shed 5 bases, with 17 bases lying between them. This CDR3 spans 15 amino acids. The germline V gene has CDR1 SEHNR and CDR2 FQNEAQ (reference sequence). The CDR3 nucleotides are TGTGCCAGCAGCCTAACAGACCCGTTCAGAGATACGCAGTATTTT. Translation: CASSLTDPFRDTQYF.

The rearrangement links TRBV7-6 to TRBJ1-2; D gene uncertain. This CDR3 has 13 residues. V was shortened by 3 bases and J by 4 bases, with 9 bases between the two germline ends. Germline CDR1 is SGHVS and CDR2 is FNYEAQ. The CDR3 here is CASSFFAGYGYTF. The CDR3 DNA reads TGTGCCAGCAGCTTCTTTGCAGGCTATGGCTACACCTTC. Full variable domain (remainder filled in from reference TRBV7-6 and TRBJ1-2): GAGVSQSPRYKVTKRGQDVALRCDPISGHVSLYWYRQALGQGPEFLTYFNYEAQQDKSGLPNDRFSAERPEGSISTLTIQRTEQRDSAMYRCASSFFAGYGYTFGSGTRLTVV.

This clonotype has just a few counts. The CDR3 reads CSATGLAGAGGELFF. In DNA form, the CDR3 reads TGCAGTGCTACCGGACTAGCGGGGGCGGGCGGGGAGCTGTTTTTT. The V and J genes are TRBV20-1 and TRBJ2-2; 13 nucleotides line up with TRBD2. The CDR3 runs 15 residues. The germline gives CDR1 DFQATT, CDR2 SNEGSKA (reference sequence). The trim removed 4 bases at V and 7 bases at J, leaving 6 bases unmatched.

Many counts were recorded for this clonotype. The V gene is TRBV18, the J gene TRBJ1-1; D may be TRBD1 (5 bases). This CDR3 contains 14 residues. V gave up 3 bases and J gave up 5 bases, with 13 bases separating them. Germline-derived CDR1 and CDR2 are KGHSH and LQKENI. The CDR3 sequence is CASSPGQGTTEAFF. In DNA, the CDR3 is TGTGCCAGCTCACCGGGGCAGGGCACGACTGAAGCTTTCTTT.

The V and J genes are TRBV29-1 and TRBJ1-1, with D unresolved. Trimming removed 4 bases from V and 0 bases from J, with 12 bases in between. CDR1 and CDR2 (germline): SQVTM, ANQGSEA. The CDR3 is made up of 14 amino acids. In DNA form, the CDR3 reads TGCAGCGTTGTGTCTCCGGGGATGAACACTGAAGCTTTCTTT. Amino acids: CSVVSPGMNTEAFF.

This clonotype occurred a few times. The chain combines TRBV5-1 with TRBJ2-6; D gene ambiguous. The CDR3 covers 15 residues. Trimming cost V 4 bases and J 2 bases, with 10 bases left between them. The germline gives CDR1 SGHRS, CDR2 YFSETQ. The chain's CDR3 is CASSPNSAGANVLTF. CDR3 in DNA: TGCGCCAGCAGCCCCAACAGTGCTGGGGCCAACGTCCTGACTTTC.

Points on this clonotype: A much larger clone sits a single nucleotide away, making a read error possible. J is TRBJ2-5 and V is TRBV11-2, with D perhaps being TRBD1 or TRBD2 (6 bases each). Germline CDR1 is SGHAT and CDR2 is FQNNGV. CDR3 length: 14 amino acids. Deletions cut 2 bases from V and 3 bases from J, with 10 bases between. CDR3 nucleotides: TGTGCCAGCAGCTTACCGGGGGCGGAAGAGACCCAGTACTTC. Protein sequence: CASSLPGAEETQYF.

Many counts were recorded for this clonotype. The J gene is TRBJ2-3, the V gene TRBV5-5, with D tentatively TRBD1 (6 bases). The CDR3 runs to 15 residues. CDR1 SGHKS and CDR2 YYEKEE come from the germline V gene (reference sequence). With 1 base removed from V and 3 bases from J, the gap between germline ends came to 12 bases. CDR3 bases: TGTGCCAGCAGCTTGAGGGGGATGGGGACAGATACGCAGTATTTT. This translates into CASSLRGMGTDTQYF.

This clonotype was observed a few times. J is TRBJ1-6 and V is TRBV6-5; D unclear. Germline V CDR1 and CDR2: MNHEY, SVGAGI. CDR3 length: 15 residues. Between the trimmed V and J ends, which lost 1 base and 5 bases, there was a span of 9 bases. The CDR3 nucleotides read TGTGCCAGCAGTTACTGGTCAGCGAATAATTCACCCCTCCACTTT. Encoded protein: CASSYWSANNSPLHF.

The chain recombines TRBV5-1 with TRBJ2-3; weak D call: TRBD2 (5 bases). The germline V gene encodes CDR1 SGHRS and CDR2 YFSETQ. V was trimmed by 1 base and J by 5 bases, leaving 17 bases between them. The CDR3 length is 16 residues. The CDR3 coding sequence is TGCGCCAGCAGCTTGCGTGTCGGTGCGGGCCAAGATACGCAGTATTTT. This gives the protein CASSLRVGAGQDTQYF.

This chain connects TRBV2 to TRBJ2-5; 9 nucleotides line up with TRBD2. The length of the CDR3 is 15 residues. Germline CDR1 is SNHLY and CDR2 is FYNNEI. V dropped 6 bases and J dropped 2; count of bases not matched to a gene: 7. CDR3 sequence reads: CASRLQTSGQETQYF. In DNA, the CDR3 is TGTGCCAGCAGGCTCCAGACTAGCGGACAAGAGACCCAGTACTTC.

This clonotype has more than one count but fewer than ten. The V call is TRBV15, the J call TRBJ2-3; 11 bases agree with TRBD2. The CDR3 is 18 residues long. In germline, CDR1 is LNHNV, CDR2 YYDKDF (reference sequence). Trimming cost V 0 bases and J 7 bases; bases outside gene matches: 12. The CDR3 reads CATSRDPASGGRLNTQYF. The CDR3 DNA sequence: TGTGCCACCAGCAGAGATCCGGCTAGCGGGGGGCGTCTGAATACGCAGTATTTT.

This clonotype was found a few times. The chain couples TRBV5-1 to TRBJ1-2; 10 bases agree with TRBD1. V was clipped by 4 bases and J by 5 bases; unmatched bases: 5. This CDR3 has 14 amino acids. Per germline, CDR1 SGHRS and CDR2 YFSETQ. The CDR3 protein is CASSAGQGPYGYTF. In nucleotides, the CDR3 is TGCGCCAGCAGCGCGGGACAGGGGCCTTATGGCTACACCTTC.

This clonotype was picked up a small number of times. V is TRBV6-5 and J is TRBJ2-3; 7 bases fit TRBD2. The V segment lost 6 bases and the J segment 2 bases; nucleotides outside the gene matches: 5. This CDR3 has 14 residues. CDR1 is MNHEY and CDR2 is SVGAGI in the germline V gene. CDR3 bases: TGTGCCAGCAGCCTCCTAGCGGTCACAGATACGCAGTATTTT. This translates into CASSLLAVTDTQYF.

The genes are TRBV7-2 and TRBJ1-5; D remains ambiguous. Looked up from germline, CDR1 is SGHTA and CDR2 is FQGNSA. This CDR3 is built from 14 residues. V lost 1 base and J 4 bases, leaving 8 bases between the germline ends. The CDR3 DNA is TGTGCCAGCAGCTTAGATGTCGTAAATCAGCCCCAGCATTTT. Translation: CASSLDVVNQPQHF.

The V gene is TRBV29-1, the J gene TRBJ1-1, with D perhaps TRBD1 (6 bases). V was pared by 7 bases and J by 1 base, with 25 bases between. Germline-derived CDR1 and CDR2 are SQVTM and ANQGSEA. This CDR3 spans 17 amino acids. In nucleotides, the CDR3 is TGCAGCGCCCAATCCCTCCGTCGGGGGGCGTCGAACACTGAAGCTTTCTTT. Residues: CSAQSLRRGASNTEAFF.

This clonotype was recorded a few times. The CDR3 sequence is CASSVSGLAANYNEQFF. CDR3 sequence (DNA): TGTGCCAGCAGCGTTTCGGGACTAGCGGCGAACTACAATGAGCAGTTCTTC. The chain joins TRBV6-2 or TRBV6-3 to TRBJ2-1; 11 bases align to TRBD2. This CDR3 spans 17 amino acids. Per the germline V gene, CDR1 is MNHEY and CDR2 is SVGEGT. With V trimmed by 6 bases and J by 3 bases, 10 bases remained unmatched.

This rearrangement joins TRBV7-6 to TRBJ2-2; 16 bases match TRBD2. Per the germline V gene, CDR1 is SGHVS and CDR2 is FNYEAQ. The CDR3 contains 16 residues. The V and J ends lost 7 bases and 4 bases, in that order; junction bases with no gene match: 3. The CDR3 DNA reads TGTGCCAGCACCGGGACTAGCGGGGGGGCCACCGGGGAGCTGTTTTTT. Its translation is CASTGTSGGATGELFF.

The rearrangement uses TRBV19 and TRBJ1-2; D not resolved. CDR3 length: 12 residues. V was pared by 11 bases and J by 7 bases, with 17 bases between. Germline assignment: CDR1 LNHDA and CDR2 SQIVND (reference sequence). CDR3 sequence: CACRGWRGGYTF. The CDR3, as DNA: TGTGCCTGTCGAGGCTGGCGAGGTGGCTACACCTTC.

This chain joins TRBV28 and TRBJ1-3; D ambiguous. This CDR3 comprises 19 residues. Trimming shortened V by 7 bases and J by 0 bases, and 25 bases separated the two germline ends. The germline CDR1 and CDR2 sequences are MDHEN and SYDVKM. The CDR3 region is CASTSLTWSPQSSGNTIYF. In DNA form, the CDR3 reads TGTGCCAGCACATCCCTCACCTGGTCTCCACAAAGCTCTGGAAACACCATATATTTT.

This clonotype appeared many times. The chain carries TRBV6-5 and TRBJ2-1, with D possibly matching TRBD1 (6 bases). Germline CDR1 MNHEY, CDR2 SVGAGI. The CDR3 contains 11 residues. V was pared by 7 bases and J by 7 bases, with 8 bases between. The CDR3: CASTRGNEQFF. The CDR3 bases are TGTGCCAGCACCAGGGGTAATGAGCAGTTCTTC.